This TCR beta chain emerged from a study of beta chain features in type 1 diabetes. Isolation of CD4+ naive, central memory, regulatory and stem cell-like memory cells was achieved by sorting via CD45RO/CCR7/CD25/CD127/CD95/CD27. This clone was detected only once. The CDR3 is 13 amino acids. V was clipped by 6 bases and J by 4 bases, with 12 bases between them. CDR1 MNHEY and CDR2 SMNVEV come from the germline V gene (reference sequence). Every bit of the isolated RNA underwent reverse transcription, so sequencing read expressed TCRB transcripts. Sequencing used immunoSEQ multiplex PCR; TCRdb keeps in-frame clones, though not all of them. The sample lists 680,000 or so clones, around 16% occurring once.

Sequences were obtained from naive CD4+ T cells from blood. This clonotype was obtained from a man aged 18 to 30 in good health. This chain links TRBV27 with TRBJ1-2, with D possibly being TRBD1 (6 bases). Written as DNA, the CDR3 is TGTGCCAGCAGCCATGGACAGATCTATGGCTACACCTTC. This encodes CASSHGQIYGYTF.